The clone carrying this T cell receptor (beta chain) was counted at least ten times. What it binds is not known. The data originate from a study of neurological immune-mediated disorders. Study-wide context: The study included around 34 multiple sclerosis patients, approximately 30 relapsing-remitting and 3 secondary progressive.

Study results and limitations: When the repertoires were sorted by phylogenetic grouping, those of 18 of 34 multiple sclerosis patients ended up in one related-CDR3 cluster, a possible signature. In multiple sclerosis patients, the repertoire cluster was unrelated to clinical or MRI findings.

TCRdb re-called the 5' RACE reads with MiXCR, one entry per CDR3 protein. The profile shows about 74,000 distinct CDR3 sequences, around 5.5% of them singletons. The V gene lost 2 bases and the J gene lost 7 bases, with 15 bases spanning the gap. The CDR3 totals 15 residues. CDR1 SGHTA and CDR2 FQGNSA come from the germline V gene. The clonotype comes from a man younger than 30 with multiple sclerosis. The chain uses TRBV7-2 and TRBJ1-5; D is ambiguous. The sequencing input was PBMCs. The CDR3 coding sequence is TGTGCCAGCAGCTTAAACTATGGGGATGGCCAGCCCCAGCATTTT. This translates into CASSLNYGDGQPQHF.